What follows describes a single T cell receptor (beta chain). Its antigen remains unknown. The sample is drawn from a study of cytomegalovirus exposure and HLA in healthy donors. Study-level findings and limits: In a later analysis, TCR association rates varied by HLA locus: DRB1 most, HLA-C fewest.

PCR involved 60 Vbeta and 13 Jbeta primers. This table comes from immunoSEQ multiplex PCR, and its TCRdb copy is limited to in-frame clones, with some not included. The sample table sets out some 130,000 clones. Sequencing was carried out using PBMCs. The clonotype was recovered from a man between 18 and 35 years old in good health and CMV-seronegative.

The CDR3 DNA follows: TGTGCCACCAGCAGAGATCCAGGTGACACTGAAGCTTTCTTT. It yields the protein CATSRDPGDTEAFF. The chain carries TRBV15 and TRBJ1-1; no firm D call. Germline CDR1 reads LNHNV; CDR2 reads YYDKDF (reference sequence). The CDR3 has 14 residues. Trimming left V 0 bases short and J 3 bases short, with 8 bases between.